Detailed here is one TCR beta chain. The data derive from a study of T cell changes during pregnancy in multiple sclerosis. Looked up from germline, CDR1 is SGDLS and CDR2 is YYNGEE. The ends were cut back, 0 bases at V and 4 bases at J, with 11 bases in the middle. The CDR3 sequence is 15 residues long. TCRdb's copy holds only in-frame clones and misses some; the assay was immunoSEQ multiplex PCR. The profile shows tens of thousands of clones, roughly 94% of them singletons. This TCR came from a female donor in good health, enrolled as a control in a pregnancy study. The V call is TRBV9, the J call TRBJ2-1; weak D call: TRBD2 (6 bases). Specimen: peripheral blood, collected in the first trimester of pregnancy. The CDR3 region is CASSVDGGGYNEQFF. The CDR3 DNA reads TGTGCCAGCAGCGTAGACGGGGGAGGATACAATGAGCAGTTCTTC.